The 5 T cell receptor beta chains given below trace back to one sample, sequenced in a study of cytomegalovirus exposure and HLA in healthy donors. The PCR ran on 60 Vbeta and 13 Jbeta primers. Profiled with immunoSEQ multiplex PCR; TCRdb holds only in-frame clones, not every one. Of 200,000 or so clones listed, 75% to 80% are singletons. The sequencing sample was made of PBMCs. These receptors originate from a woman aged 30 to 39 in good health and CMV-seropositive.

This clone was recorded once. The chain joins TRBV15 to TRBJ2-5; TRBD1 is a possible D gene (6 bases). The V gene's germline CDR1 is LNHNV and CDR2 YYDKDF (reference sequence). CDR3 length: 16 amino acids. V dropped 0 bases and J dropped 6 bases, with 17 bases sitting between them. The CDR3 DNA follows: TGTGCCACCAGCAGAGACTACCCCCCGACAGGAAAGACCCAGTACTTC. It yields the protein CATSRDYPPTGKTQYF.

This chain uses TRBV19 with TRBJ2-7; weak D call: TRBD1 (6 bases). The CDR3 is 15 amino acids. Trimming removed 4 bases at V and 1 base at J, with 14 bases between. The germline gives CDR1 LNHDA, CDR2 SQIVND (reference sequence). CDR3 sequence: CASSTGGLTSYEQYF. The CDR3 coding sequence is TGTGCCAGTAGTACTGGGGGCCTTACATCCTACGAGCAGTACTTC.

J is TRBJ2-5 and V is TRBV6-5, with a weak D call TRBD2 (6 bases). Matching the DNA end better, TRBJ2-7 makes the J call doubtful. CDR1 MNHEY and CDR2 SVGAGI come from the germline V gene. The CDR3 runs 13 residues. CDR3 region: CASRRAGTYEQYF. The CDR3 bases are TGTGCCAGCAGAAGGGCGGGAACCTACGAGCAGTACTTC.

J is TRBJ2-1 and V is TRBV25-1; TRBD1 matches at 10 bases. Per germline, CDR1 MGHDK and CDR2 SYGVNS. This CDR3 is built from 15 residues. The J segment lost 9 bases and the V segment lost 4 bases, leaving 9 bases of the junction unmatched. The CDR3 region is CASSVGQGVGSEQFF. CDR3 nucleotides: TGTGCCAGCAGTGTTGGACAGGGGGTCGGCAGTGAGCAGTTCTTC.

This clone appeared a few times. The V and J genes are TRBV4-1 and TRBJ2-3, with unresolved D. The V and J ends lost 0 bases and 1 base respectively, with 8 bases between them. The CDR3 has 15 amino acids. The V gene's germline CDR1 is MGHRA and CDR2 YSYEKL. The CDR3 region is CASSQDPGRTDTQYF. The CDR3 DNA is TGCGCCAGCAGCCAAGATCCTGGCCGCACAGATACGCAGTATTTT.